The T cell receptor beta chain described here comes from a study of cytomegalovirus exposure and HLA in healthy donors. Study-level points and caveats: The authors enumerated some 170 TCR beta chains as linked to cytomegalovirus.

Comment on this clone: Its antigen is unidentified.

The method was immunoSEQ multiplex PCR; TCRdb's version includes in-frame clones alone and lacks a portion of them. The repertoire holds 78,000 or so clones, 94% seen once, with under 4% in the top ten. The germline CDR1 and CDR2 sequences are MDHEN and SYDVKM. The length of the CDR3 is 13 residues. V was clipped by 7 bases and J by 9 bases, with 13 bases between them. The receptor was derived from a woman aged 18-30 years in good health and CMV-seropositive. The sequencing sample was made of PBMCs. The V call is TRBV28, the J call TRBJ1-6, with D hard to call. For the CDR3, the DNA is TGTGCCAGCAAGCGTATCGGCAGTTCACCCCTCCACTTT. Translating it yields CASKRIGSSPLHF.